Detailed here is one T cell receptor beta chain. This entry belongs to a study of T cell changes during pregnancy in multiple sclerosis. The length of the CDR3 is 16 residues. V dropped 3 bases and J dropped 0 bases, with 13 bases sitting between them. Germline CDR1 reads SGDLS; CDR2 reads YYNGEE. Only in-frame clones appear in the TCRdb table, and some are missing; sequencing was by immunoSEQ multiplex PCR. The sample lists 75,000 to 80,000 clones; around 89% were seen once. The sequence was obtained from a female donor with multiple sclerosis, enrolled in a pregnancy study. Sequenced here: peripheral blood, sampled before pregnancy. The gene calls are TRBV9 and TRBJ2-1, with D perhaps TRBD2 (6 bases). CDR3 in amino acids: CASSEGNSGSYNEQFF. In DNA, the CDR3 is TGTGCCAGCAGCGAAGGGAATAGCGGCTCCTACAATGAGCAGTTCTTC.